This T cell receptor (beta chain) was found in a study of vaccination effects on CD4 cells after COVID-19. Broader study findings: The vaccine-induced clones of healthy vaccinees included only 1 of 255 that cross-reacted with common cold coronaviruses. Marked clonal contraction of infection- and vaccine-induced clones was seen late after vaccination.

Looked up from germline, CDR1 is MNHEY and CDR2 is SMNVEV (reference sequence). This CDR3 comprises 13 residues. V was pared by 3 bases and J by 8 bases, with 11 bases between. Antigen-specific CD4+ T cells were first expanded with viral peptide pools by the ViraFEST assay and only then sequenced. Having been cultured for around ten days, the cells underwent CD4+ T cell isolation. No vaccinee had earlier SARS-CoV-2 infection, and nucleocapsid antibodies were negative. IL-2 at 10 IU/ml and peptides at about 10 ug/ml were added to cultured PBMC, around 2.2 million per well. At days 3 and 7, half of the medium was exchanged for IL-2 medium. On this clone: The antigen is not known.

The protocol was immunoSEQ multiplex PCR, while the TCRdb copy is restricted to in-frame clones and leaves out a portion. The data contain tens of thousands of clones, roughly three quarters of them singletons. This sample comprised CD4+ T cells from PBMCs cultured with HCoV-NL63 spike peptides, obtained before COVID-19 vaccination. The V call is TRBV27, the J call TRBJ2-1; maybe TRBD2 (6 bases). The TCR sequence derives from a human donor who received a COVID-19 vaccine. CDR3 bases: TGTGCCAGCAGTTTTCGGAGGGAGGATGAGCAGTTCTTC. Amino acid sequence: CASSFRREDEQFF.